This T cell receptor (beta chain) was found in a study of PD-L1 blockade in urothelial cancer. Study-level information: Of some 28 patients, around 25 were males with bladder-origin urothelial cancer. Samples came from 3 weeks, at the second dose, and 6 weeks into treatment. Typically, measured as a median, blood samples had roughly 140,000 T cells. Notes on the study in general: Improved survival was predicted by pretreatment blood TCR clonality below the median.

Notes on this clone: Its specificity is not known.

Assay: immunoSEQ multiplex PCR; the TCRdb copy retains only in-frame clones and omits some. The sample includes about 51,000 clones, around 88% seen only once; the top ten take about a sixth. The V gene end was trimmed by 5 bases and the J gene end by 3 bases; junction bases not matched to a gene: 7. CDR3 length equals 15 residues. Looked up from germline, CDR1 is SGHNT and CDR2 is YENEEA. The source of this sequence is a man aged 55-75 years with urothelial cancer. The chain employs TRBV11-3 and TRBJ1-1; 9 nucleotides align to TRBD1. This specimen consisted of PBMCs, obtained around atezolizumab (anti-PD-L1) treatment. CDR3 protein: CASSRRRTGDTEAFF. DNA for the CDR3: TGTGCCAGCAGCCGACGTAGGACAGGGGACACTGAAGCTTTCTTT. The complete variable domain, with remaining parts taken from reference TRBV11-3 and TRBJ1-1, reads EAGVVQSPRYKIIEKKQPVAFWCNPISGHNTLYWYLQNLGQGPELLIRYENEEAVDDSQLPKDRFSAERLKGVDSTLKIQPAELGDSAVYLCASSRRRTGDTEAFFGQGTRLTVV.